The entry below gives a single T cell receptor (beta chain) sequence along with its context. The CDR3 has 13 residues. Germline V gene sequence: CDR1 LGHNA, CDR2 YSLEER. The V end lost 0 bases, the J end lost 7 bases, and 7 bases lay between the germline ends. This specimen comes from a study of T cell repertoires in cytomegalovirus infection. MiXCR, run by TCRdb on the reads, gives a single entry per CDR3 protein. This table has some 100,000 distinct CDR3 sequences, 23% appearing once. Sequenced input: CD8+ T cells from PBMCs. The receptor comes from a human donor in good health (CMV status not recorded). Some clones in this sample may be carry-over from other donors' samples. V and J are TRBV4-3 and TRBJ2-1; D gene uncertain. CDR3 sequence: CASSQESWNEQFF. CDR3 coding DNA: TGCGCCAGCAGCCAAGAGTCCTGGAATGAGCAGTTCTTC.